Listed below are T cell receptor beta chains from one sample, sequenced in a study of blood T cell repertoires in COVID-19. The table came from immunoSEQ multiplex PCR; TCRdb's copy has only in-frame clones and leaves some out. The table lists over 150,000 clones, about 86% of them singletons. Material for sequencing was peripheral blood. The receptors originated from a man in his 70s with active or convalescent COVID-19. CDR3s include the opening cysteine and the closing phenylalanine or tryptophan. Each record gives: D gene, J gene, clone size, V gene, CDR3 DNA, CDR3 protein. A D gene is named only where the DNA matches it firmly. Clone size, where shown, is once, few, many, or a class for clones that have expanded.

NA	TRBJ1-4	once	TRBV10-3	TGTGCCATCAGTGAGGGGGCAGGGTCGGGTGAAAAACTGTTTTTT	CAISEGAGSGEKLFF
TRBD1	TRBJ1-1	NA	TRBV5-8	TGTGCCAGCAGCTTGGCCGGACAGGGGGCGCCGTTTTTT	CASSLAGQGAPFF
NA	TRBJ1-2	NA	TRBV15	TGTGCCACCAGCAGAGAATCAGGGTTAGCCTATGGCTACACCTTC	CATSRESGLAYGYTF
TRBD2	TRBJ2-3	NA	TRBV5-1	TGCGCCAGCAGCTTGGGACTAGCGGGGCTCACAGATACGCAGTATTTT	CASSLGLAGLTDTQYF
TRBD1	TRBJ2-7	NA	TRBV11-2	TGTGCCAGCAGCTTAGGGAGGACAGGGGGCTCCTACGAGCAGTACTTC	CASSLGRTGGSYEQYF
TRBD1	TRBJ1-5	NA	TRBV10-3	TGTGCCATCAGGTTAACAGGGGATCAGCCCCAGCATTTT	CAIRLTGDQPQHF
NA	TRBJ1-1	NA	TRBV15	TGTGCCACCAGCAGAGAATGGGTGGCGAACAGGGCTAACACTGAAGCTTTCTTT	CATSREWVANRANTEAFF
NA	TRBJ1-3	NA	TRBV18	TGTGCCAGCTCACGCGGGACTGGAAACACCATATATTTT	CASSRGTGNTIYF
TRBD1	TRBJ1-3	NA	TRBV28	TGTGCCAGCAGATTAACAGGGGCCGGAAACACCATATATTTT	CASRLTGAGNTIYF
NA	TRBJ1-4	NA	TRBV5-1	TGCGCCAGCAGCTTTCAGGCGACCCAAACTAATGAAAAACTGTTTTTT	CASSFQATQTNEKLFF
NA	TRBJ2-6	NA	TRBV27	TGTGCCAGCAGTTTATTCCTCTCTGGGGCCAACGTCCTGACTTTC	CASSLFLSGANVLTF
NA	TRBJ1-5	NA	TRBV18	TGTGCCAGCTCAAGCGGGACCGCGAAAAATCAGCCCCAGCATTTT	CASSSGTAKNQPQHF
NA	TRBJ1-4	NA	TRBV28	TGTGCCTCTGAAACATCGCGGCTTGAAAAACTGTTTTTT	CASETSRLEKLFF
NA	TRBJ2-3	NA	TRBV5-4	TGTGCCAGCAGCTTGGGACGCGGGGTAAGGACAGATACGCAGTATTTT	CASSLGRGVRTDTQYF
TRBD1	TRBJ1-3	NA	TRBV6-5	TGTGCCAGCAGCCTGGGACAGGTCTCTGGAAACACCATATATTTT	CASSLGQVSGNTIYF
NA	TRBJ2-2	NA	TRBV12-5	TGTGCTAGTGGGGGGGCAGGGGCCCCTTCCGGCGGGGAGCTGTTTTTT	CASGGAGAPSGGELFF
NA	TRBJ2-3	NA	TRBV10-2	TGCGCCAGCAAACAGGGTGTAGCCGGTACAGATACGCAGTATTTT	CASKQGVAGTDTQYF
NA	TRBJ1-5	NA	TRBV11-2	TGTGCCAGCAGCCCCGACGCGGGGTATCAGCCCCAGCATTTT	CASSPDAGYQPQHF
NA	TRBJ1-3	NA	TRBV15	TGTGCCACCAGCAGAGTACAGGCCTCTGGAAACACCATATATTTT	CATSRVQASGNTIYF
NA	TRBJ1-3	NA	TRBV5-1	TGCGCCAGCAGCTTGGACAGGGCTCCTGGAAACACCATATATTTT	CASSLDRAPGNTIYF
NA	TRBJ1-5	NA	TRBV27	TGTGCCAGCAGTTTATCGTATAGCAATCAGCCCCAGCATTTT	CASSLSYSNQPQHF
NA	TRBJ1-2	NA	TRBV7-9	TGTGCCATCCTTTACTATGGCTACACCTTC	CAILYYGYTF
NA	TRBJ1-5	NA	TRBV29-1	TGCAGCGTTGCTACCGGGAATAGCAATCAGCCCCAGCATTTT	CSVATGNSNQPQHF
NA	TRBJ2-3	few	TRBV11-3	TGTGCCAGCAGCTCGAACGGGGGTAGCACAGATACGCAGTATTTT	CASSSNGGSTDTQYF
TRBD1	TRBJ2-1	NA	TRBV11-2	TGTGCCAGCAGCCCTGGGACAGGGGCTAGTGAGCAGTTCTTC	CASSPGTGASEQFF
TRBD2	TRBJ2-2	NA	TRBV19	TGTGCCAGTAGGGTAGCGGGAGGGCCGACCGGGGAGCTGTTTTTT	CASRVAGGPTGELFF
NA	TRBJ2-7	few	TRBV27	TGTGCCAGCAGCCCGGGACACATGAGCTCCTACGAGCAGTACTTC	CASSPGHMSSYEQYF
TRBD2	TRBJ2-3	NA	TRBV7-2	TGTGCCAGCAGCTCACCTAGCGGGGGCACAGATACGCAGTATTTT	CASSSPSGGTDTQYF